This passage covers 12 T cell receptor beta chains from one sample sequenced in a study of cytomegalovirus exposure and HLA in healthy donors. Vbeta (60) and Jbeta (13) primers were used in the PCR. Only in-frame clones appear in the TCRdb table, and some are missing; sequencing was by immunoSEQ multiplex PCR. The sample lists around 210,000 clones, around four fifths occurring once. Sequences were obtained from PBMCs. The receptors were sampled from a boy between 10 and 17 years old in good health and CMV-seronegative.

The chain links TRBV19 to TRBJ2-1, with D hard to call. The CDR3 is 14 residues long. Germline lookup yields CDR1 LNHDA and CDR2 SQIVND (reference sequence). V lost 1 base and J lost 8, with 12 bases in between. DNA for the CDR3: TGTGCCAGTAGTATAGCCCGCCCTATCGATGAGCAGTTCTTC. Amino acids: CASSIARPIDEQFF.

This sequence joins TRBV5-4 and TRBJ1-2; 7 bases align to TRBD1. Germline loops: CDR1 SGHNT, CDR2 YYREEE (reference sequence). Unmatched junction bases numbered 5, after V lost 1 base and J lost 2 bases. The CDR3 has 15 amino acids. CDR3 in DNA: TGTGCCAGCAGCTTGATAGGGACAGTCAACTATGGCTACACCTTC. It translates to CASSLIGTVNYGYTF. Full variable domain (outside the CDR3, taken from reference TRBV5-4 and TRBJ1-2): ETGVTQSPTHLIKTRGQQVTLRCSSQSGHNTVSWYQQALGQGPQFIFQYYREEENGRGNFPPRFSGLQFPNYSSELNVNALELDDSALYLCASSLIGTVNYGYTFGSGTRLTVV.

A few counts support this clone. V gene TRBV5-6 combines with J gene TRBJ2-3; perhaps TRBD1 as D (6 bases). The ends were cut back, 3 bases at V and 2 bases at J, with 19 bases in the middle. The CDR3 covers 17 residues. Germline V gene lookup returns CDR1 SGHDT and CDR2 YYEEEE. The chain's CDR3 is CASSYRIQGAYTDTQYF. As DNA, the CDR3 is TGTGCCAGCAGCTATAGAATACAGGGTGCCTACACAGATACGCAGTATTTT.

The chain uses TRBV7-9 and TRBJ2-7; TRBD2 aligns across 8 bases. The CDR3 covers 17 residues. Germline loops: CDR1 SEHNR, CDR2 FQNEAQ (reference sequence). V lost 4 bases and J lost 6; bases outside the gene matches: 17. The CDR3 DNA follows: TGTGCCAGCAGCTCCGGTATATTAGCGGGACCGAAAGGCGAGCAGTACTTC. Translated: CASSSGILAGPKGEQYF.

This rearrangement joins TRBV2 to TRBJ2-6; 8 nucleotides match TRBD1. Germline V lookup: CDR1 SNHLY, CDR2 FYNNEI. The CDR3 covers 14 residues. V gave up 8 bases and J gave up 3 bases; unmatched junction bases: 3. As DNA, the CDR3 is TGTGCCAGCGGACAGGGAATTGGGGCCAACGTCCTGACTTTC. Translating it yields CASGQGIGANVLTF.

This clone was seen a single time. The chain carries TRBV5-1 and TRBJ2-7, with 8 bases fitting TRBD1. V lost 1 base, J lost 0 bases, and 3 bases stayed unmatched. The CDR3 has 15 amino acids. Per the germline V gene, CDR1 is SGHRS and CDR2 is YFSETQ. The CDR3 DNA sequence: TGCGCCAGCAGCTTGAGACAGGGGATCTCCTACGAGCAGTACTTC. Translation: CASSLRQGISYEQYF. Filled out from reference TRBV5-1 and TRBJ2-7, the complete variable domain reads KAGVTQTPRYLIKTRGQQVTLSCSPISGHRSVSWYQQTPGQGLQFLFEYFSETQRNKGNFPGRFSGRQFSNSRSEMNVSTLELGDSALYLCASSLRQGISYEQYFGPGTRLTVT.

This sequence joins TRBV27 and TRBJ2-1, with 9 nucleotides matching TRBD1. The CDR3 totals 14 residues. Looked up from germline, CDR1 is MNHEY and CDR2 is SMNVEV (reference sequence). V trimming: 5 bases; J trimming: 9 bases; junction bases outside the gene matches: 8. In DNA form, the CDR3 reads TGTGCCAGCAGTCCCGGGACAGGGATTTCTGAGCAGTTCTTC. It codes for CASSPGTGISEQFF.

The genes are TRBV5-5 and TRBJ2-1; weak D call: TRBD2 (6 bases). Trimming left V 4 bases short and J 7 bases short, with 21 bases between. CDR3 length: 16 amino acids. The germline V gene has CDR1 SGHKS and CDR2 YYEKEE (reference sequence). The CDR3 loop reads CASSQPRDSTMNEQFF. CDR3 DNA: TGTGCCAGCAGCCAGCCGCGGGACTCCACTATGAATGAGCAGTTCTTC.

The CDR3 loop is CASSNKRAGYTEAFF. CDR3 DNA: TGTGCCAGCTCAAACAAACGGGCAGGGTACACTGAAGCTTTCTTT. The chain recombines TRBV25-1 with TRBJ1-1; D perhaps matches TRBD1 (5 bases). V lost 8 bases to trimming and J lost 3 bases, with 19 bases between them. CDR1 MGHDK and CDR2 SYGVNS come from the germline V gene. The CDR3 contains 15 residues.

The chain combines TRBV19 with TRBJ2-1, with D maybe TRBD2 (6 bases). Germline V lookup: CDR1 LNHDA, CDR2 SQIVND (reference sequence). V shed 5 bases and J shed 9 bases, with 14 bases lying between them. This CDR3 contains 13 residues. The CDR3 sequence is CASSPQLAAEQFF. The CDR3 DNA sequence: TGTGCCAGTAGTCCTCAACTAGCCGCTGAGCAGTTCTTC.

The V call is TRBV15, the J call TRBJ1-2, with D possibly matching TRBD1 (5 bases). Germline loops: CDR1 LNHNV, CDR2 YYDKDF (reference sequence). CDR3 length equals 16 residues. V was clipped by 5 bases and J by 1 base, with 17 bases between them. The CDR3 spells CATSRRTGPVNYGYTF. The CDR3 DNA follows: TGTGCCACCAGCCGCAGAACAGGACCCGTTAACTATGGCTACACCTTC. Drawing the rest from reference TRBV15 and TRBJ1-2, the complete variable domain is DAMVIQNPRYQVTQFGKPVTLSCSQTLNHNVMYWYQQKSSQAPKLLFHYYDKDFNNEADTPDNFQSRRPNTSFCFLDIRSPGLGDTAMYLCATSRRTGPVNYGYTFGSGTRLTVV.

This clone has a handful of counts. V gene TRBV18 combines with J gene TRBJ1-1, with TRBD1 identical over 10 bases. CDR1 and CDR2 (germline): KGHSH, LQKENI. The CDR3 runs to 16 residues. V trimming: 1 base; J trimming: 1 base; junction bases outside the gene matches: 3. The CDR3 sequence: CASSPLDRGPNTEAFF. The CDR3 coding sequence is TGTGCCAGCTCACCACTAGACAGGGGGCCGAACACTGAAGCTTTCTTT.